The rows below give T cell receptor beta chains drawn from one sample of a study of blood T cell repertoires in COVID-19. Using immunoSEQ multiplex PCR, the repertoire was profiled, and TCRdb retains in-frame clones only, with some absent. The table has tens of thousands of clones, approximately 90% seen once. The sequenced material came from peripheral blood. The receptors stem from a man in his fifties or sixties with active or convalescent COVID-19. CDR3s include the opening cysteine and the closing phenylalanine or tryptophan. D genes are given only for firm matches.

v_call: TRBV6-1
d_call: TRBD1
j_call: TRBJ1-5
cdr3_aa: CASSDAPQGAERGNQPQHF

v_call: TRBV7-9
d_call: -
j_call: TRBJ2-7
cdr3_aa: CASSLASHGGYEQYF

v_call: TRBV3-1/TRBV3-2
d_call: TRBD1
j_call: TRBJ1-5
cdr3_aa: CASSQDRQGAGQPQHF

v_call: TRBV27
d_call: -
j_call: TRBJ2-4
cdr3_aa: CASSFLGAGKNIQYF

v_call: TRBV6-6
d_call: -
j_call: TRBJ2-7
cdr3_aa: CASTTLRGADYEQYF

v_call: TRBV13
d_call: TRBD2
j_call: TRBJ2-5
cdr3_aa: CASSLRMSGEKETQYF

v_call: TRBV5-4
d_call: -
j_call: TRBJ2-2
cdr3_aa: CASRQDYTNTGELFF

v_call: TRBV2
d_call: -
j_call: TRBJ2-5
cdr3_aa: CASSEVQVWETQYF

v_call: TRBV10-3
d_call: TRBD1
j_call: TRBJ1-5
cdr3_aa: CAISEGTGIGNQPQHF

v_call: TRBV6-5
d_call: -
j_call: TRBJ1-1
cdr3_aa: CASSWGGANTEAFF

v_call: TRBV19
d_call: TRBD1
j_call: TRBJ2-1
cdr3_aa: CASSRPGQGADEQFF

v_call: TRBV2
d_call: TRBD1
j_call: TRBJ2-7
cdr3_aa: CASSPGQGAYEQYF

v_call: TRBV7-2
d_call: TRBD1
j_call: TRBJ1-6
cdr3_aa: CASSSLGQAYNSPLHF

v_call: TRBV27
d_call: TRBD1
j_call: TRBJ2-7
cdr3_aa: CASSFGTGGNEQYF

v_call: TRBV19
d_call: TRBD2
j_call: TRBJ2-3
cdr3_aa: CASSGSGGAGGTDTQYF